This TCR beta chain was observed in a study of blood T cell repertoires in COVID-19. Study-level information: The analysed material was cDNA or gDNA that came from T cells, B-cell-depleted T cells, or PBMCs.

The V end lost 8 bases, the J end lost 6 bases, and 20 bases lay between the germline ends. This CDR3 is built from 15 residues. Per germline, CDR1 MDHEN and CDR2 SYDVKM. Those who participated ranged in age from roughly 18 to 100 years and resided in about two dozen US areas. Participant-given clinical history determined each cohort assignment. Among Cohort 3 donors, those recovered had two negative PCRs, clearance, or symptom resolution. The protocol was immunoSEQ multiplex PCR, while the TCRdb copy is restricted to in-frame clones and leaves out a portion. The data show 200,000 or so clones, with roughly 84% seen just once and roughly 7% held by the top ten.

Sequenced: PBMCs or T cells enriched from blood (not recorded which). This clonotype originated in a man aged 40-49 years who had recovered from COVID-19. The V and J genes are TRBV28 and TRBJ1-5; a weak D match, TRBD1 (5 bases). The CDR3 reads CASSVGSGGAQPQHF. The CDR3 DNA follows: TGTGCCAGCTCCGTTGGGAGCGGCGGGGCTCAGCCCCAGCATTTT.